One and the same sample provided the 13 T cell receptor beta chains below, sequenced in a study of blood T cell repertoires in COVID-19. Only in-frame clones appear in the TCRdb table, and some are missing; sequencing was by immunoSEQ multiplex PCR. The table has some 260,000 clones, about 89% seen once. Material: PBMCs or T cells enriched from blood (not recorded which). The receptors derive from a man aged 35 to 55 who had recovered from COVID-19.

The J gene is TRBJ1-5, the V gene TRBV5-6; D unclear. The CDR3 has 15 residues. From germline, CDR1 is SGHDT and CDR2 YYEEEE. Trimming removed 4 bases at V and 7 bases at J, with 18 bases between. The CDR3 nucleotides read TGTGCCAGCAGCCAAAATTCCGGTATCAAGCAGCCCCAGCATTTT. Protein product: CASSQNSGIKQPQHF.

The chain is built from TRBV5-1 and TRBJ1-1; 8 bases fit TRBD1. After removal of 5 bases from V and 0 bases from J, the junction contained 3 bases not matched to a gene. CDR1 and CDR2 from the germline V gene are SGHRS and YFSETQ. The CDR3 runs 14 residues. This CDR3 is CASRQTGVNTEAFF. The DNA of the CDR3 is TGCGCCAGCAGACAGACAGGGGTGAACACTGAAGCTTTCTTT.

The CDR3, as DNA: TGTGCCTGGGGTAAAGAGGGCTATGGCTACACCTTC. Its protein product is CAWGKEGYGYTF. This rearrangement joins TRBV30 to TRBJ1-2; D gene ambiguous. Germline values: CDR1 GTSNPN, CDR2 SVGIG (reference sequence). V lost 5 bases to trimming and J lost 4 bases, with 11 bases between them. CDR3 size: 12 residues.

The CDR3 loop reads CASSQEGTGNIQYF. CDR3 nucleotide sequence: TGCGCCAGCAGCCAAGAAGGGACTGGAAACATTCAGTACTTC. J is TRBJ2-4 and V is TRBV4-1; D is possibly TRBD2 (6 bases). Germline-derived CDR1 and CDR2 are MGHRA and YSYEKL. The CDR3 length is 14 residues. Between the trimmed V and J ends, which lost 0 bases and 6 bases, there was a span of 9 bases.

This clone has just one count. The chain joins TRBV25-1 to TRBJ2-7, with D unclear. Looked up from germline, CDR1 is MGHDK and CDR2 is SYGVNS. V shed 3 bases and J shed 0 bases, with 6 bases lying between them. This CDR3 comprises 13 residues. The CDR3 bases are TGTGCCAGCAGTGACGAGAGCTCCTACGAGCAGTACTTC. This sequence encodes CASSDESSYEQYF.

The genes are TRBV5-6 and TRBJ1-1, with 7 bases identical to TRBD1. Germline CDR1 and CDR2: SGHDT and YYEEEE. The CDR3 has 13 amino acids. J was trimmed by 5 bases and V by 4 bases; bases with no gene match: 5. The CDR3 DNA reads TGTGCCAGCAGCGGCAGGGGGGTGACTGAAGCTTTCTTT. Translation: CASSGRGVTEAFF.

The chain carries TRBV13 and TRBJ1-6, with TRBD1 as a possible D gene (5 bases). Trimming took 3 bases from V and 7 from J, leaving 10 bases between them. Looked up from germline, CDR1 is PRHDT and CDR2 is FYEKMQ (reference sequence). CDR3 size: 14 residues. CDR3 in amino acids: CASSFISGNSPLHF. The CDR3 coding sequence is TGTGCCAGCAGCTTTATATCAGGGAATTCACCCCTCCACTTT.

The chain's CDR3 is CASSVGRGLYNEQFF. DNA for the CDR3: TGTGCCAGCAGCGTAGGGAGGGGGCTCTACAATGAGCAGTTCTTC. This rearrangement joins TRBV9 to TRBJ2-1; TRBD1 might be the D (7 bases). The CDR3 extends over 15 amino acids. V gave up 0 bases and J gave up 3 bases, with 10 bases separating them. The germline V gene encodes CDR1 SGDLS and CDR2 YYNGEE. The whole variable domain, filled in from reference TRBV9 and TRBJ2-1, reads DSGVTQTPKHLITATGQRVTLRCSPRSGDLSVYWYQQSLDQGLQFLIQYYNGEERAKGNILERFSAQQFPDLHSELNLSSLELGDSALYFCASSVGRGLYNEQFFGPGTRLTVL.

This chain joins TRBV18 and TRBJ2-3; weak D call: TRBD1 (5 bases). Trimming shortened V by 2 bases and J by 0 bases, and 12 bases separated the two germline ends. CDR3 size: 16 residues. Germline lookup yields CDR1 KGHSH and CDR2 LQKENI. In DNA, the CDR3 is TGTGCCAGCTCACCAGCCAGGGCGAGCAGCACAGATACGCAGTATTTT. Encoded protein: CASSPARASSTDTQYF.

V and J are TRBV2 and TRBJ2-5, with 7 nucleotides matching TRBD2. The germline V gene encodes CDR1 SNHLY and CDR2 FYNNEI. The CDR3 contains 17 residues. V lost 1 base to trimming and J lost 1 base; unmatched junction nucleotides: 9. CDR3 amino acids: CASSEGVTSRIQETQYF. The CDR3 region has the DNA TGTGCCAGCAGTGAAGGGGTGACTAGCAGAATCCAAGAGACCCAGTACTTC.

The rearrangement joins TRBV28 to TRBJ2-7, with 8 bases that match TRBD1. The ends lost 4 bases at V and 2 bases at J; junction bases unmatched: 13. The CDR3 contains 17 residues. CDR1 is MDHEN and CDR2 is SYDVKM in the germline V gene. The CDR3 DNA reads TGTGCCAGCAGTTCGCCACAGGGGGGTTCTGTTACCTACGAGCAGTACTTC. Protein sequence: CASSSPQGGSVTYEQYF.

This clone has just one count. The chain has TRBV6-5 and TRBJ2-7; 7 nucleotides agree with TRBD1. Germline trimming cut 2 bases from V and 6 bases from J; bases unmatched to any gene: 1. From germline, CDR1 is MNHEY and CDR2 SVGAGI. The CDR3 contains 12 residues. CDR3 in amino acids: CASSYRQGEQYF. The DNA for the CDR3 is TGTGCCAGCAGTTACCGACAGGGCGAGCAGTACTTC.

The chain joins TRBV7-2 to TRBJ2-1; TRBD2 is a possible D gene (6 bases). CDR1 is SGHTA and CDR2 is FQGNSA in the germline V gene. The V end was cut by 3 bases, the J end by 4 bases, with 7 bases between. CDR3 length: 13 amino acids. The CDR3 DNA sequence: TGTGCCAGCAGCTTTAGCGGTTACAATGAGCAGTTCTTC. Translated: CASSFSGYNEQFF.